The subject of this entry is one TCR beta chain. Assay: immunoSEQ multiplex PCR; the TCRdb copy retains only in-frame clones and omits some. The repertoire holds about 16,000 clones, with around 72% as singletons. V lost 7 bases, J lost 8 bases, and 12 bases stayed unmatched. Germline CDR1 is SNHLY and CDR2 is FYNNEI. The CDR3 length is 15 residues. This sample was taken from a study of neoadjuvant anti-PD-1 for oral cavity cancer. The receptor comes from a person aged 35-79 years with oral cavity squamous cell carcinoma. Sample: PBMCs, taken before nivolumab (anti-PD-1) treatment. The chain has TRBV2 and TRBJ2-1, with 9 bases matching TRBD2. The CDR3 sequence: CASKLTSGARDEQFF. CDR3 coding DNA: TGTGCCAGCAAGTTGACTAGCGGAGCCAGGGATGAGCAGTTCTTC.